This T cell receptor beta chain comes out of a study of shared clonotypes between healthy human individuals. Study findings and constraints: The rarefaction results pointed to incomplete sorted-subset sequencing despite large depth.

The assay was immunoSEQ multiplex PCR, and TCRdb's table has in-frame clones only and misses some. The data contain about 710,000 clones, roughly 72% of them seen just once; the ten biggest clones take up under 2%. CDR1 and CDR2 (germline): SGHRS, YFSETQ. Losses at the gene ends were 4 bases for V and 0 bases for J; bases not matched to a gene: 3. The CDR3 spans 14 residues. Only one count was recorded for this clone. Its target is unknown. This sequence was found in a woman aged 30 to 39 in good health. The chain has TRBV5-1 and TRBJ2-7; 8 nucleotides align to TRBD1. Sequencing was done on a sample of memory CD4+ T cells sorted from blood. The sample's subset: CD45RA-negative fraction. The CDR3 DNA sequence: TGCGCCAGCAGCCCACAGGGGGACTCCTACGAGCAGTACTTC. Amino acid sequence: CASSPQGDSYEQYF.